One and the same sample provided the 25 T cell receptor beta chains below, sequenced in a study of T cell repertoires in cytomegalovirus infection (dated by TCRdb to about 2019). Antigen specificity for these receptors is unknown. The treatment or condition label here, explained by the study, means: in vitro stimulation with specific CMV peptide epitopes to enrich CMV-specific T cells. Sequencing relied on an Illumina HiSeq 1500. Using fastp at Q25 and MiXCR, TCRdb reprocessed the public reads and kept productive beta chains. Every CDR3 protein is listed once, alongside the most common genes and DNA of its rows. The sample table holds under 450,000 distinct CDR3 sequences, of which about 32% were seen once. The ten largest clones take up roughly 12% of the sample. The sequenced sample was cultured PBMCs, obtained from culture after CMV antigen stimulation. These receptors were collected from a human donor in good health (CMV status not recorded). Some clones in this sample may be carry-over from other donors' samples.

This clonotype was picked up many times. The chain recombines TRBV7-2 with TRBJ2-3; either TRBD1 or TRBD2 may fit D (5 bases each). CDR3 length: 15 residues. Per germline, CDR1 SGHTA and CDR2 FQGNSA. The V gene lost 3 bases and the J gene lost 6 bases, with 16 bases spanning the gap. CDR3 amino acids: CASSFGADSADTQYF. CDR3 DNA sequence: TGTGCCAGCAGCTTTGGGGCCGATAGCGCGGATACGCAGTATTTT.

This chain connects TRBV6-5 to TRBJ1-2; D gene ambiguous. V was trimmed by 0 bases and J by 0 bases, leaving 8 bases between them. The CDR3 spans 15 residues. Germline CDR1 and CDR2: MNHEY and SVGAGI. CDR3 sequence (DNA): TGTGCCAGCAGTTACTCGAGAGTGACTAACTATGGCTACACCTTC. Translated: CASSYSRVTNYGYTF.

The V gene is TRBV6-5, the J gene TRBJ2-7, with unresolved D. CDR3 length equals 11 residues. Trimming removed 2 bases from V and 11 bases from J, with 10 bases in between. Germline CDR1 MNHEY, CDR2 SVGAGI. CDR3 DNA sequence: TGTGCCAGCAGTTACGCCGGCACGGAGTACGTC. Its translation: CASSYAGTEYV.

In the case of this clonotype: One end of the junction varies from germline; a read error may be responsible. The genes are TRBV7-2 and TRBJ2-4; D remains ambiguous. This CDR3 has 19 amino acids. Looked up from germline, CDR1 is SGHTA and CDR2 is FQGNSA. CDR3 in amino acids: CASSLELLDPTGARNIQYF. The CDR3 coding sequence is TGTGCCAGCAGCTTAGAGCTCCTAGACCCGACCGGAGCCAGAAACATTCAGTACTTC.

This clonotype was found many times. The V and J genes are TRBV28 and TRBJ2-1, with 9 bases matching TRBD1. CDR1 and CDR2 from the germline V gene are MDHEN and SYDVKM. CDR3 size: 15 residues. Losses at the gene ends were 5 bases for V and 2 bases for J; bases not matched to a gene: 4. CDR3 sequence: CASSTGQGPYNEQFF. CDR3 bases: TGTGCCAGCAGTACCGGACAGGGGCCCTACAATGAGCAGTTCTTC.

The chain carries TRBV9 and TRBJ2-3; TRBD2 matches at 9 bases. This CDR3 spans 15 amino acids. With 3 bases clipped from V and 3 bases from J, the junction kept 5 bases outside the gene matches. CDR1 SGDLS and CDR2 YYNGEE come from the germline V gene. As DNA, the CDR3 is TGTGCCAGCAGCGCTAGCGGGATAGGAACAGATACGCAGTATTTT. It specifies CASSASGIGTDTQYF.

This clonotype was seen ten or more times. The chain combines TRBV20-1 with TRBJ1-6; 8 bases map to TRBD1. The CDR3 loop spans 13 amino acids. The V gene's germline CDR1 is DFQATT and CDR2 SNEGSKA (reference sequence). Losses at the gene ends were 5 bases for V and 5 bases for J; bases not matched to a gene: 2. CDR3: CSAGTGNNSPLHF. CDR3 nucleotide sequence: TGCAGTGCTGGGACAGGCAATAATTCACCCCTCCACTTT.

This CDR3 reads CAISQGFYTDTQYF. The CDR3 DNA is TGTGCCATCAGCCAGGGGTTTTACACAGATACGCAGTATTTT. This rearrangement joins TRBV10-3 to TRBJ2-3; tentatively, D is TRBD1 (6 bases). Germline CDR1 is ENHRY and CDR2 is SYGVKD. CDR3 length: 14 amino acids. The germline V and J ends were trimmed by 6 bases and 2 bases, with 12 bases remaining between them.

This clonotype appeared a few times. The chain couples TRBV27 to TRBJ2-1, with D perhaps given as TRBD1 or TRBD2 (6 bases each). The CDR3 totals 14 residues. V lost 8 bases and J lost 2, with 13 bases in between. The V gene's germline CDR1 is MNHEY and CDR2 SMNVEV (reference sequence). The CDR3 here is CASQGLATYNEQFF. CDR3 coding DNA: TGTGCCAGCCAGGGGCTAGCGACCTACAATGAGCAGTTCTTC.

The genes are TRBV12-3 or TRBV12-4 and TRBJ2-1; the match to TRBD1 covers 8 bases. V lost 7 bases, J lost 8 bases, and 19 bases stayed unmatched. The CDR3 has 17 amino acids. The CDR3 DNA reads as TGTGCCAGCAATCATTTTAGGACAGGGATGGGGGGCGATGAGCAGTTCTTC. It encodes CASNHFRTGMGGDEQFF.

The gene calls are TRBV5-1 and TRBJ1-1; a weak D match, TRBD1 (6 bases). V lost 4 bases, J lost 1 base, and 11 bases lay in between. CDR1 SGHRS and CDR2 YFSETQ come from the germline V gene. The CDR3 has 14 amino acids. The CDR3 sequence: CASSQGTPNTEAFF. The CDR3 coding sequence is TGCGCCAGCAGCCAAGGGACACCGAACACTGAAGCTTTCTTT.

The sample holds a few counts of this clonotype. The chain links TRBV19 to TRBJ2-1; the D gene is possibly TRBD1 (6 bases). The germline V gene encodes CDR1 LNHDA and CDR2 SQIVND (reference sequence). This CDR3 has 15 amino acids. Trimming left V 9 bases short and J 6 bases short, with 21 bases between. The CDR3 loop is CASNGLTGISNEQFF. DNA of the CDR3: TGTGCCAGCAACGGTCTCACAGGGATCAGCAATGAGCAGTTCTTC.

This chain connects TRBV7-2 to TRBJ2-3; D may be TRBD2 (5 bases). The V and J ends lost 5 bases and 6 bases respectively, with 15 bases between them. The CDR3 runs to 14 residues. Germline V gives CDR1 SGHTA, CDR2 FQGNSA. This CDR3 reads CASSPGGGADTQYF. The CDR3 nucleotides read TGTGCCAGCAGCCCCGGTGGAGGTGCGGATACGCAGTATTTT.

This clonotype was counted ten times or more. The rearrangement links TRBV7-2 to TRBJ2-2; no firm D call. The ends were cut back, 8 bases at V and 0 bases at J, with 7 bases in the middle. The CDR3 length is 13 residues. Germline CDR1 reads SGHTA; CDR2 reads FQGNSA. The CDR3 here is CASHIANTGELFF. In nucleotides, the CDR3 is TGTGCCAGCCACATAGCGAACACCGGGGAGCTGTTTTTT.

This clonotype was counted between two and nine times. V and J are TRBV15 and TRBJ2-1; D uncertain. The CDR3 consists of 15 residues. Germline CDR1 reads LNHNV; CDR2 reads YYDKDF (reference sequence). The V end lost 4 bases, the J end lost 9 bases, and 19 bases lay between the germline ends. The CDR3 sequence: CATSTGNSQVGEQFF. The CDR3 bases are TGTGCCACCAGCACTGGGAACAGTCAAGTAGGTGAGCAGTTCTTC.

This clonotype was seen a handful of times. The chain has TRBV6-5 and TRBJ2-3; D unresolved. CDR1 is MNHEY and CDR2 is SVGAGI in the germline V gene. The length of the CDR3 is 11 residues. Between the trimmed V and J ends, which lost 2 bases and 4 bases, there was a span of 1 base. The CDR3 loop reads CASSYADTQYF. DNA of the CDR3: TGTGCCAGCAGTTACGCAGATACGCAGTATTTT.

This clonotype was recorded a few times. The V gene is TRBV28, the J gene TRBJ2-5; TRBD1 agrees at 7 bases. With V trimmed by 3 bases and J by 1 base, 2 bases remained unmatched. Germline lookup yields CDR1 MDHEN and CDR2 SYDVKM. The CDR3 extends over 14 amino acids. CDR3 protein: CASSFRDSQETQYF. The CDR3 nucleotides read TGTGCCAGCAGTTTCCGGGACAGCCAAGAGACCCAGTACTTC. Full variable domain (outside the CDR3, taken from reference TRBV28 and TRBJ2-5): DVKVTQSSRYLVKRTGEKVFLECVQDMDHENMFWYRQDPGLGLRLIYFSYDVKMKEKGDIPEGYSVSREKKERFSLILESASTNQTSMYLCASSFRDSQETQYFGPGTRLLVL.

In DNA, the CDR3 is TGTGCCACCAGCAGGGAAGCGGGGGGGTCCTACAATGAGCAGTTCTTC. It encodes CATSREAGGSYNEQFF. This chain connects TRBV15 to TRBJ2-1; 10 positions match TRBD2. The V gene end was trimmed by 3 bases and the J gene end by 1 base; junction bases not matched to a gene: 3. The germline V gene has CDR1 LNHNV and CDR2 YYDKDF (reference sequence). The CDR3 is made up of 16 amino acids. Full variable domain (rest looked up from reference TRBV15 and TRBJ2-1): DAMVIQNPRYQVTQFGKPVTLSCSQTLNHNVMYWYQQKSSQAPKLLFHYYDKDFNNEADTPDNFQSRRPNTSFCFLDIRSPGLGDTAMYLCATSREAGGSYNEQFFGPGTRLTVL.

The chain joins TRBV12-5 to TRBJ1-1; D unresolved. Per germline, CDR1 LGHNT and CDR2 FRNRAP. The CDR3 loop spans 20 amino acids. V was clipped by 2 bases and J by 1 base, with 26 bases between them. CDR3 protein: CASGLKPVGQVQFWNTEAFF. In DNA, the CDR3 is TGTGCTAGTGGTTTGAAACCGGTTGGTCAGGTTCAATTCTGGAACACTGAAGCTTTCTTT.

This clonotype appeared many times. The rearrangement joins TRBV7-2 to TRBJ2-1; 10 bases fit TRBD1. Germline CDR1 SGHTA, CDR2 FQGNSA. The CDR3 is made up of 18 amino acids. V gave up 6 bases and J gave up 4 bases; unmatched junction bases: 15. CDR3 sequence (DNA): TGTGCCAGCAGGCGTAGCCCGACCTGGACAGGGGGATACAATGAGCAGTTCTTC. Protein: CASRRSPTWTGGYNEQFF.

The DNA for the CDR3 is TGTGCCAGCAGCCCCTCCGGGACCCGAACCTACGAGCAGTACGTC. It yields the protein CASSPSGTRTYEQYV. This chain connects TRBV7-6 to TRBJ2-7; D tentatively reads TRBD1 or TRBD2 (5 bases each). CDR1 is SGHVS, CDR2 FNYEAQ, per germline. V was clipped by 5 bases and J by 2 bases, with 16 bases between them. This CDR3 contains 15 residues.

The chain employs TRBV18 and TRBJ1-1; D is possibly TRBD1 (6 bases). V was clipped by 5 bases and J by 4 bases, with 14 bases between them. The CDR3 loop spans 14 amino acids. CDR1 and CDR2 from the germline V gene are KGHSH and LQKENI. The CDR3 coding sequence is TGTGCCAGCTCATCACAGGGACGGGGCACTGAAGCTTTCTTT. Encoded protein: CASSSQGRGTEAFF.

CDR3 in amino acids: CASSLEGVTQYF. The CDR3 DNA sequence: TGTGCCAGCAGTTTAGAGGGTGTTACGCAGTATTTT. The genes are TRBV12-3 or TRBV12-4 and TRBJ2-3; D is unresolved. The length of the CDR3 is 12 residues. V was trimmed by 1 base and J by 8 bases, leaving 7 bases between them.

This clonotype has more than one count but fewer than ten. The chain carries TRBV7-2 and TRBJ2-2; D may be TRBD1 (5 bases). Germline-derived CDR1 and CDR2 are SGHTA and FQGNSA. Between the trimmed V and J ends, which lost 2 bases and 3 bases, there was a span of 10 bases. The CDR3 has 15 amino acids. The CDR3, as DNA: TGTGCCAGCAGCTTATCACCAGGGCACACCGGGGAGCTGTTTTTT. This encodes CASSLSPGHTGELFF.

There are a few counts of this clonotype. The rearrangement links TRBV7-6 to TRBJ2-7; tentatively, D is TRBD2 (6 bases). Germline V gene sequence: CDR1 SGHVS, CDR2 FNYEAQ. This CDR3 has 12 residues. V lost 7 bases, J lost 7 bases, and 14 bases lay in between. CDR3 region: CASNGVRGEQYV. The CDR3 bases are TGTGCCAGCAACGGGGTTCGGGGGGAGCAGTACGTC.